The clone carrying this TCR beta chain was picked up a small number of times. Its specificity is not known. Each sample gave at least 6 million isolated PBMCs. A minimum of 6 micrograms of total RNA was extracted per sample. Then a second PCR, running roughly 7 to 11 cycles, was carried out with a sample-barcoded 5' primer and a J-beta primer mix. TCRdb recomputed calls from the 5' RACE reads with MiXCR, one row per CDR3 protein. The profile shows 550,000 to 700,000 distinct CDR3 sequences, about 26% of them singletons. The CDR3 runs to 14 residues. Germline assignment: CDR1 SGHRS and CDR2 YFSETQ. The sample comes from a study of blood T cells in healthy people across ages. Study outcomes and limitations: Bulk PBMC profiling left naive and antigen-experienced comparisons inconclusive.

The sample taken for sequencing was blood. The clonotype was recovered from a woman in her seventies in good health. This chain links TRBV5-1 with TRBJ2-5, with a weak D call TRBD2 (5 bases). The DNA end is more similar to TRBJ2-1, so the J call may be wrong. The CDR3 DNA reads TGCGCCAGCATTGGAGGTAGCGATCACAATGAGCAGTTCTTC. Its protein is CASIGGSDHNEQFF.